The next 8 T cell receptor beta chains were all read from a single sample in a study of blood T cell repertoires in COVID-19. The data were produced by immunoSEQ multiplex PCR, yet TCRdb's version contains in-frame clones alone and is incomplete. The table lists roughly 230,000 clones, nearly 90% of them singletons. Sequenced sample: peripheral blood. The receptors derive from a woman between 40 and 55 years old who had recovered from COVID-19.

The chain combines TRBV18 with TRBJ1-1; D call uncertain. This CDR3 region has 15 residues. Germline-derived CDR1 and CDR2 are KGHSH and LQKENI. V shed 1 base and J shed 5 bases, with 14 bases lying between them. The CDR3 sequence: CASSPLEFSGTEAFF. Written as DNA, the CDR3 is TGTGCCAGCTCACCACTCGAATTCTCGGGGACTGAAGCTTTCTTT.

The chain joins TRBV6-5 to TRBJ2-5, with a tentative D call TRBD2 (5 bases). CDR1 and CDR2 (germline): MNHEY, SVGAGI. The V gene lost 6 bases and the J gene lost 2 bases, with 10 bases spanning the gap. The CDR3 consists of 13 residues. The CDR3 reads CASRITGQETQYF. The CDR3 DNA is TGTGCCAGCAGAATTACGGGACAAGAGACCCAGTACTTC.

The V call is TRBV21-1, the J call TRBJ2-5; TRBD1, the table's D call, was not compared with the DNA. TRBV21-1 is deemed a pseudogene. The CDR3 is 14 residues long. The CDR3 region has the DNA TGTGCCAGCAGCAAAGGACAGGGCCAAGAGACCCAGTACTTC. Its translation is CASSKGQGQETQYF.

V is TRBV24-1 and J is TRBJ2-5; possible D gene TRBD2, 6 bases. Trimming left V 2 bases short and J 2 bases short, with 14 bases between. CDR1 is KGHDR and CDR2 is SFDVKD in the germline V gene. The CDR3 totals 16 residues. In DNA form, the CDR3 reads TGTGCCACCAGTGATTCCTCTAGCGAGAAACAAGAGACCCAGTACTTC. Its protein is CATSDSSSEKQETQYF.

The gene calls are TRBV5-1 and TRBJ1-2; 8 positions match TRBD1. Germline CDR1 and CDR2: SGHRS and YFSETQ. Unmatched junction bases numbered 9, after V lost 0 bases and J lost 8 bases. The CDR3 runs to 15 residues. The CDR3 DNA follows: TGCGCCAGCAGCTTGGGCGCCTCAGGGGGCGGCGGCTACACCTTC. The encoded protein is CASSLGASGGGGYTF.

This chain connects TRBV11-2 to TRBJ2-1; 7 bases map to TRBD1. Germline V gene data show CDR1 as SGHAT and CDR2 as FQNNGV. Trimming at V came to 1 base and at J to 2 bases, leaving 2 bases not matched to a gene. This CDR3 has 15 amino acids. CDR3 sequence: CASSLGQGAYNEQFF. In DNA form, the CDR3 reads TGTGCCAGCAGCTTAGGGCAGGGGGCCTACAATGAGCAGTTCTTC.

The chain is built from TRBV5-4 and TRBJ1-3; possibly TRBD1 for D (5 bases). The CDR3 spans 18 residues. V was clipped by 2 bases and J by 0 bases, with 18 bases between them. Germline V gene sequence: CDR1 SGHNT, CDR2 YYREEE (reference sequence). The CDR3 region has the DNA TGTGCCAGCAGCTTACGCCCGGGGACTGCCTTCTCTGGAAACACCATATATTTT. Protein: CASSLRPGTAFSGNTIYF.

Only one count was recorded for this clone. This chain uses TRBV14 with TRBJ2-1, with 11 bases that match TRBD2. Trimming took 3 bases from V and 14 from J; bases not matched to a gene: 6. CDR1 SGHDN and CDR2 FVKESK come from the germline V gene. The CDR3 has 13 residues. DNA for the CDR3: TGTGCCAGCAGCCACTTAGCGGGGGGGCTAAAGTTCTTC. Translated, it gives CASSHLAGGLKFF.